Below, 30 T cell receptor beta chains from the same sample are listed, as sequenced in a study of T cells in Graves' hyperthyroidism and ophthalmopathy (dated by TCRdb to the late 2010s). Libraries were prepared through multiplex PCR. Sequencing instrument: Illumina HiSeq 2000. The TCR beta CDR3 regions were amplified from RNA transcripts. The first round of RT-PCR for the TCR CDR3 was performed with the HTBI primer set and the Qiagen OneStep RT-PCR kit. TCRdb passed the public sequencing reads through fastp at Q25 and MiXCR, retaining productive beta sequences. Identical CDR3 protein sequences are pooled into one entry, listed with their most common genes and DNA. Within this sample are 550,000 to 700,000 distinct CDR3 sequences, with about half of them counted one time only. The top ten hold 15% to 20% of the sample. Sequenced sample: peripheral blood or thyroid tissue (not recorded which). All receptors come from an adult woman with Graves' disease, either hyperthyroidism or ophthalmopathy (not recorded which).

This clonotype was picked up one time. This chain uses TRBV10-3 with TRBJ2-5, with 10 bases fitting TRBD2. Germline CDR1 ENHRY, CDR2 SYGVKD. J gave up 3 bases and V 6 bases, and 7 bases lay outside the gene matches. This CDR3 spans 15 amino acids. The CDR3, as DNA: TGTGCCATCAGGGGGACTAGCGCTGGGGAAGAGACCCAGTACTTC. It yields the protein CAIRGTSAGEETQYF.

The chain recombines TRBV9 with TRBJ1-2; D uncertain. The germline CDR1 and CDR2 sequences are SGDLS and YYNGEE. Trimming shortened V by 4 bases and J by 6 bases, and 10 bases separated the two germline ends. The CDR3 sequence is 12 residues long. The CDR3 protein is CASSQWDDGYTF. CDR3 sequence (DNA): TGTGCCAGCAGCCAATGGGATGATGGCTACACCTTC.

The rearrangement joins TRBV10-3 to TRBJ1-2; a possible D gene is TRBD1 (5 bases). The CDR3 length is 14 residues. The germline V gene has CDR1 ENHRY and CDR2 SYGVKD. Deletions cut 2 bases from V and 2 bases from J, with 9 bases between. CDR3 sequence reads: CAISEADINYGYTF. DNA for the CDR3: TGTGCCATCAGTGAGGCGGACATCAACTATGGCTACACCTTC.

The J gene is TRBJ1-1, the V gene TRBV7-8; D is ambiguous. The germline gives CDR1 SGHVS, CDR2 FQNEAQ. This CDR3 is built from 16 residues. V lost 7 bases, J lost 0 bases, and 18 bases lay in between. CDR3: CASTAGSGGMNTEAFF. The CDR3 DNA sequence: TGTGCCAGCACCGCAGGATCTGGTGGGATGAACACTGAAGCTTTCTTT.

This clonotype has a single count. The CDR3 region is CATSRGQLAGNTFWETQYF. The CDR3 nucleotides read TGTGCCACCAGCAGAGGCCAGCTAGCGGGAAATACGTTCTGGGAGACCCAGTACTTC. V gene TRBV15 combines with J gene TRBJ2-5, with 9 bases that match TRBD2. V trimming: 1 base; J trimming: 5 bases; junction bases outside the gene matches: 17. The length of the CDR3 is 19 residues. CDR1 is LNHNV, CDR2 YYDKDF, per germline (reference sequence).

This clonotype was picked up a small number of times. The chain couples TRBV29-1 to TRBJ2-7; tentatively, D is TRBD1 or TRBD2 (5 bases each). The CDR3 contains 14 residues. Germline V gene data show CDR1 as SQVTM and CDR2 as ANQGSEA. Trimming left V 6 bases short and J 3 bases short, with 18 bases between. This CDR3 is CSVDPGPRNYEQYF. The CDR3 nucleotides are TGCAGCGTCGATCCGGGACCCCGGAACTACGAGCAGTACTTC.

J is TRBJ2-5 and V is TRBV28; 13 bases align to TRBD2. Trimming cost V 4 bases and J 3 bases; bases outside gene matches: 8. The CDR3 consists of 17 residues. Germline V gene lookup returns CDR1 MDHEN and CDR2 SYDVKM. CDR3: CASSSKGLAGEEETQYF. The CDR3 region has the DNA TGTGCCAGCAGTTCCAAAGGACTAGCGGGAGAGGAAGAGACCCAGTACTTC.

This chain connects TRBV7-9 to TRBJ2-7; D gene uncertain. The CDR3 extends over 14 amino acids. Trimming left V 1 base short and J 7 bases short, with 14 bases between. From germline, CDR1 is SEHNR and CDR2 FQNEAQ (reference sequence). CDR3 amino acids: CASSLGQRLNEQYF. CDR3 DNA: TGTGCCAGCAGCTTAGGGCAGCGCCTGAATGAGCAGTACTTC. The complete variable domain, with remaining parts taken from reference TRBV7-9 and TRBJ2-7, reads DTGVSQNPRHKITKRGQNVTFRCDPISEHNRLYWYRQTLGQGPEFLTYFQNEAQLEKSRLLSDRFSAERPKGSFSTLEIQRTEQGDSAMYLCASSLGQRLNEQYFGPGTRLTVT.

CDR3: CASSTPTGYSSTEAFF. CDR3 DNA sequence: TGTGCCAGCAGCACCCCGACAGGGTATAGTTCCACTGAAGCTTTCTTT. V gene TRBV7-9 combines with J gene TRBJ1-1; 7 bases fit TRBD1. The CDR3 is 16 residues long. Trimming at V came to 5 bases and at J to 4 bases, leaving 13 bases not matched to a gene. Germline V gene lookup returns CDR1 SEHNR and CDR2 FQNEAQ (reference sequence).

This clonotype occurred many times. The chain couples TRBV29-1 to TRBJ1-2, with 9 nucleotides matching TRBD1. Germline V gives CDR1 SQVTM, CDR2 ANQGSEA. With 4 bases clipped from V and 8 bases from J, the junction kept 5 bases outside the gene matches. CDR3 size: 12 residues. The CDR3 sequence is CSVAGQGGGYTF. The CDR3 DNA reads as TGCAGCGTTGCGGGACAGGGCGGGGGCTACACCTTC.

There are many counts of this clonotype. The chain carries TRBV10-3 and TRBJ1-1; possibly TRBD1 for D (6 bases). The CDR3 is 14 amino acids. Trimming took off 0 bases at V and 10 bases at J, with 15 bases between the two ends. Looked up from germline, CDR1 is ENHRY and CDR2 is SYGVKD. The CDR3 spells CAISESGRGAGAFF. The CDR3 nucleotides read TGTGCCATCAGTGAGTCGGGCAGGGGCGCCGGAGCTTTCTTT.

On this clonotype itself: Relative to the germline gene, one junction end is altered; a read error may explain this. This chain links TRBV19 with TRBJ2-6, with TRBD1 matching 7 bases. The CDR3 loop spans 12 amino acids. In germline, CDR1 is LNHDA, CDR2 SQIVND (reference sequence). The CDR3 protein is CASSRDRRLEAF. In DNA form, the CDR3 reads TGTGCCAGTAGTCGGGACAGACGTTTGGAAGCTTTC. The full variable domain, with the rest looked up from reference TRBV19 and TRBJ2-6, is DGGITQSPKYLFRKEGQNVTLSCEQNLNHDAMYWYRQDPGQGLRLIYYSQIVNDFQKGDIAEGYSVSREKKESFPLTVTSAQKNPTAFYLCASSRDRRLEAFGAGSRLTVL.

V gene TRBV28 combines with J gene TRBJ2-7; D might be TRBD1 (5 bases). V lost 4 bases to trimming and J lost 6 bases, with 10 bases between them. The CDR3 length is 12 residues. Germline V gene data show CDR1 as MDHEN and CDR2 as SYDVKM. CDR3 sequence: CASSSRDSEQYF. CDR3 bases: TGTGCCAGCAGTTCCCGCGACAGCGAGCAGTACTTC.

This clonotype appeared many times. This chain uses TRBV2 with TRBJ1-1, with D hard to call. CDR1 and CDR2 from the germline V gene are SNHLY and FYNNEI. The ends were cut back, 5 bases at V and 2 bases at J, with 9 bases in the middle. The CDR3 has 13 amino acids. The CDR3 sequence is CASSTGDNTEAFF. CDR3 nucleotides: TGTGCCAGCAGTACCGGGGATAACACTGAAGCTTTCTTT. The whole variable domain, filled in from reference TRBV2 and TRBJ1-1, reads EPEVTQTPSHQVTQMGQEVILRCVPISNHLYFYWYRQILGQKVEFLVSFYNNEISEKSEIFDDQFSVERPDGSNFTLKIRSTKLEDSAMYFCASSTGDNTEAFFGQGTRLTVV.

There are many counts of this clonotype. The CDR3 DNA is TGCAGTGCCGAGAAGAACACTGAAGCTTTCTTT. It codes for CSAEKNTEAFF. J is TRBJ1-1 and V is TRBV20-1; D not resolved. The CDR3 sequence is 11 residues long. V was pared by 6 bases and J by 1 base, with 6 bases between. From germline, CDR1 is DFQATT and CDR2 SNEGSKA (reference sequence).

In this sample, this clonotype turned up many times. The chain employs TRBV28 and TRBJ1-6; D gene uncertain. The CDR3 consists of 12 residues. V was pared by 4 bases and J by 6 bases, with 4 bases between. Germline CDR1 reads MDHEN; CDR2 reads SYDVKM. DNA of the CDR3: TGTGCCAGCAGTTGGGTTAATTCACCCCTCCACTTT. Protein sequence: CASSWVNSPLHF.

This clonotype was found once. The final CDR3 position lacks the conserved phenylalanine or tryptophan, pointing to a likely read error. The DNA is omitted, as the CDR3 cannot be located on it reliably, and the CDR3 follows TCRdb's listing. The chain joins TRBV5-1 to TRBJ1-3; the table's D call, TRBD1, has no DNA check behind it. Including both end residues, the CDR3 is 9 amino acids long. Germline loops: CDR1 SGHRS, CDR2 YFSETQ. The CDR3 is CASSPLGNT.

The chain uses TRBV28 and TRBJ2-5; maybe TRBD2 (5 bases). CDR1 is MDHEN, CDR2 SYDVKM, per germline. The CDR3 consists of 16 residues. V was pared by 10 bases and J by 1 base, with 22 bases between. CDR3 protein: CATIPERCLFQETQYF. The DNA for the CDR3 is TGTGCCACCATACCCGAGCGGTGCCTCTTCCAAGAGACCCAGTACTTC.

This chain links TRBV20-1 with TRBJ2-5, with TRBD2 matching 10 bases. The V segment lost 5 bases and the J segment 4 bases; nucleotides outside the gene matches: 1. The germline CDR1 and CDR2 sequences are DFQATT and SNEGSKA (reference sequence). The CDR3 totals 12 residues. The CDR3 loop reads CSAWTSGETQYF. In DNA, the CDR3 is TGCAGTGCTTGGACTAGCGGAGAGACCCAGTACTTC.

There are many counts of this clonotype. This chain connects TRBV20-1 to TRBJ1-1; D remains unclear. Trimming took 5 bases from V and 8 from J, leaving 18 bases between them. Germline V gene lookup returns CDR1 DFQATT and CDR2 SNEGSKA (reference sequence). The CDR3 length is 13 residues. CDR3 protein: CSALHGDGVEAFF. The DNA of the CDR3 is TGCAGTGCTCTGCACGGAGACGGTGTGGAAGCTTTCTTT.

About this clonotype itself: A much larger clone differs from this one at a single base, so this may be a read error. The chain links TRBV6-6 to TRBJ2-7, with 9 bases identical to TRBD1. This CDR3 has 14 amino acids. Germline V gene data show CDR1 as MNHNY and CDR2 as SVGAGI (reference sequence). V gave up 10 bases and J gave up 3 bases; unmatched junction bases: 10. CDR3 amino acids: CAIRDTGGYYEQYF. CDR3 nucleotide sequence: TGTGCCATCAGGGACACAGGGGGCTACTACGAGCAGTACTTC.

The chain uses TRBV5-1 and TRBJ2-7; D remains ambiguous. The germline V gene encodes CDR1 SGHRS and CDR2 YFSETQ. V was trimmed by 0 bases and J by 4 bases, leaving 11 bases between them. CDR3 length equals 14 residues. CDR3 sequence (DNA): TGCGCCAGCAGCTTGGCCGAGGTAGGGTACGAGCAGTACTTC. It is translated as CASSLAEVGYEQYF.

In its sample, this clonotype was seen once. The chain employs TRBV19 and TRBJ1-5; TRBD1 agrees at 10 bases. With V trimmed by 0 bases and J by 4 bases, 6 bases remained unmatched. The CDR3 totals 17 residues. Germline assignment: CDR1 LNHDA and CDR2 SQIVND (reference sequence). The CDR3 DNA follows: TGTGCCAGTAGTATAGATGGACAGGGGGGCCTTAATCAGCCCCAGCATTTT. This gives the protein CASSIDGQGGLNQPQHF.

In this sample, this clonotype turned up a few times. The chain carries TRBV7-9 and TRBJ2-5; 8 positions agree with TRBD2. Germline values: CDR1 SEHNR, CDR2 FQNEAQ (reference sequence). The V and J ends lost 7 bases and 5 bases, in that order; junction bases with no gene match: 9. The CDR3 extends over 14 amino acids. The CDR3 spells CASTIGAGAETQYF. The DNA of the CDR3 is TGTGCCAGCACCATTGGAGCGGGAGCTGAGACCCAGTACTTC.

This clonotype was detected ten times or more. The J gene is TRBJ2-7, the V gene TRBV7-2; tentative D call: TRBD1 (5 bases). Deletions cut 3 bases from V and 2 bases from J, with 8 bases between. CDR1 is SGHTA and CDR2 is FQGNSA in the germline V gene. The CDR3 runs 13 residues. The DNA for the CDR3 is TGTGCCAGCAGCTTTGGACATACCTACGAGCAGTACTTC. The encoded protein is CASSFGHTYEQYF.

The V call is TRBV29-1, the J call TRBJ2-2; D unclear. CDR3 length: 13 amino acids. Germline values: CDR1 SQVTM, CDR2 ANQGSEA. Trimming shortened V by 4 bases and J by 0 bases, and 6 bases separated the two germline ends. DNA of the CDR3: TGCAGCGTTGTGTCGGCGAACACCGGGGAGCTGTTTTTT. Its translation: CSVVSANTGELFF.

The chain links TRBV19 to TRBJ1-1, with D perhaps TRBD1 (6 bases). Trimming removed 7 bases from V and 11 bases from J, with 14 bases in between. The CDR3 sequence is 11 residues long. The V gene's germline CDR1 is LNHDA and CDR2 SQIVND (reference sequence). CDR3 nucleotide sequence: TGTGCCAGTACGCACCGGGGGGCGGCTTTCTTT. Translating it yields CASTHRGAAFF.

The chain couples TRBV24-1 to TRBJ2-2; 10 nucleotides line up with TRBD1. This CDR3 spans 13 amino acids. Trimming at V came to 10 bases and at J to 10 bases, leaving 8 bases not matched to a gene. Per the germline V gene, CDR1 is KGHDR and CDR2 is SFDVKD. The CDR3: CATATGGSVELFF. The CDR3 DNA reads TGTGCCACGGCGACAGGGGGCTCCGTGGAGCTGTTTTTT.

This chain connects TRBV6-6 to TRBJ2-2; D possibly corresponds to TRBD2 (6 bases). The CDR3 runs to 17 residues. V lost 1 base and J lost 7, with 19 bases in between. CDR1 is MNHNY, CDR2 SVGAGI, per germline (reference sequence). The CDR3 nucleotides are TGTGCCAGCAGTTACTTACGACTAGACTTCTCTGACGGGGAGCTGTTTTTT. Translating it yields CASSYLRLDFSDGELFF.

The J gene is TRBJ1-4, the V gene TRBV5-4, with 7 bases that match TRBD1. V dropped 3 bases and J dropped 5; count of bases not matched to a gene: 4. The CDR3 is 14 residues long. Germline V CDR1 and CDR2: SGHNT, YYREEE (reference sequence). The CDR3 coding sequence is TGTGCCAGCAGCTCCGGACAGGAGAATGAAAAACTGTTTTTT. Translating it yields CASSSGQENEKLFF.